This T cell receptor (beta chain) was captured by sequencing in a study of graft-versus-host responses after intestinal transplantation. Study information: Transplants were multivisceral, liver-intestinal, or isolated intestinal. The study gave all recipients anti-thymocyte globulin induction, then tacrolimus and steroids for three to four years. Whole-study results and caveats: Detected in recipient marrow were GvH clones, some of which were first observed in ileum or blood.

Germline V gives CDR1 SGHVS, CDR2 FNYEAQ. The CDR3 sequence is 14 residues long. The V and J ends lost 3 bases and 2 bases respectively, with 10 bases between them. Of note for this clone: The antigen remains undetermined.

Profiling relied on immunoSEQ multiplex PCR, and the TCRdb table lists in-frame clones only, not all of them. Of some 120,000 clones detected, 90% to 95% appear once; the ten largest clones hold roughly 0.16%. The chain recombines TRBV7-6 with TRBJ2-5, with D perhaps TRBD2 (6 bases). Source: unstimulated CD4+ T cells sorted from spleen or lymph node cells, taken before intestinal transplant. The receptor comes from a human donor who received an intestinal transplant. This chain's CDR3 is CASSFSGSQETQYF. CDR3 DNA: TGTGCCAGCAGCTTTAGCGGTTCTCAAGAGACCCAGTACTTC.